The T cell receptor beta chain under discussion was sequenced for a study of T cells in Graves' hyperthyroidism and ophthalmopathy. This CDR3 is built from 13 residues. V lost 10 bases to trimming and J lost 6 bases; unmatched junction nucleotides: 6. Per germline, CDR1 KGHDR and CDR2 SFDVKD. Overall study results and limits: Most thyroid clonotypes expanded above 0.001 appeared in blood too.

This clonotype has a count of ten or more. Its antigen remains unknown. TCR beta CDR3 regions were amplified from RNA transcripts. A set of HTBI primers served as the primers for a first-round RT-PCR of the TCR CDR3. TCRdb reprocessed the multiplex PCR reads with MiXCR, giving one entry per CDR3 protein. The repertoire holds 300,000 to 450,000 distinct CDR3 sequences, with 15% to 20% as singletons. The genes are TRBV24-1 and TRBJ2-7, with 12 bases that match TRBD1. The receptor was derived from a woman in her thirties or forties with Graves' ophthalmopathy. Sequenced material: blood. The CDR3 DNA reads TGTGCCACTGAGGGACAGGGGGCACGCGAGCAGTACTTC. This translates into CATEGQGAREQYF.